These 27 T cell receptor beta chains were all obtained from the same sample, sequenced in a study of blood T cell repertoires in COVID-19. Assay used: immunoSEQ multiplex PCR; TCRdb lists only in-frame clones, some missing. The sample comprises 200,000 to 250,000 clones, around nine tenths of which are singletons, and around 3% rests with the top ten. The sequenced sample was peripheral blood. Receptors were obtained from a man in his sixties with acute or convalescent COVID-19.

This chain joins TRBV3-1 (or the pseudogene TRBV3-2) and TRBJ2-7; a possible D gene is TRBD2 (5 bases). Germline V CDR1 and CDR2: LGHDT, YNNKEL (reference sequence). Trimming cost V 4 bases and J 0 bases, with 10 bases left between them. The CDR3 runs to 14 residues. Here the CDR3 DNA reads TGTGCCAGCAGCCCAACGCGGGTCTCCTACGAGCAGTACTTC. The encoded protein is CASSPTRVSYEQYF.

Here the CDR3 DNA reads TGTGCCAGCAGTCCCCGGACAGGGGTAACATATGGCTACACCTTC. Translation: CASSPRTGVTYGYTF. The chain recombines TRBV27 with TRBJ1-2; 9 nucleotides match TRBD1. This CDR3 has 15 amino acids. With V trimmed by 5 bases and J by 5 bases, 9 bases remained unmatched. Germline-derived CDR1 and CDR2 are MNHEY and SMNVEV (reference sequence).

The rearrangement joins TRBV3-1 (or the pseudogene TRBV3-2) to TRBJ1-4; D may be TRBD1 (5 bases). The length of the CDR3 is 15 residues. Trimming cost V 2 bases and J 4 bases, with 11 bases left between them. Germline-derived CDR1 and CDR2 are LGHDT and YNNKEL (reference sequence). The DNA of the CDR3 is TGTGCCAGCAGCCAATCATCAGGGATTAATGAAAAACTGTTTTTT. The encoded protein is CASSQSSGINEKLFF.

In nucleotides, the CDR3 is TGTGCCAGCAGCCAAAGTCTATCCCGAGAGACCCAGTACTTC. It is translated as CASSQSLSRETQYF. J is TRBJ2-5 and V is TRBV14; D is unclear. The CDR3 extends over 14 amino acids. Germline V lookup: CDR1 SGHDN, CDR2 FVKESK. Trimming removed 2 bases at V and 4 bases at J, with 11 bases between.

This chain uses TRBV11-3 with TRBJ2-1; a possible D gene is TRBD1 (5 bases). The V end lost 4 bases, the J end lost 8 bases, and 12 bases lay between the germline ends. This CDR3 is built from 13 residues. Germline lookup yields CDR1 SGHNT and CDR2 YENEEA. In DNA form, the CDR3 reads TGTGCCAGCAGCTCAAACAGGTTTTATGAGCAGTTCTTC. Protein product: CASSSNRFYEQFF.

This clone has just a few counts. The V call is TRBV6-2 or TRBV6-3, the J call TRBJ2-7, with 7 bases aligning to TRBD1. CDR1 and CDR2 from the germline V gene are MNHEY and SVGEGT. The CDR3 loop spans 13 amino acids. V shed 4 bases, J shed 3 bases, and the junction held 3 bases outside the gene matches. Written as DNA, the CDR3 is TGTGCCAGCAGTTTGGGACAGATCTACGAGCAGTACTTC. Protein: CASSLGQIYEQYF.

V gene TRBV7-9 combines with J gene TRBJ1-2, with 12 positions matching TRBD1. In germline, CDR1 is SEHNR, CDR2 FQNEAQ (reference sequence). The CDR3 extends over 17 amino acids. The V and J ends lost 4 bases and 1 base, in that order; junction bases with no gene match: 7. CDR3 loop: CASSSPGQGAVNYGYTF. CDR3 DNA sequence: TGTGCCAGCAGCTCCCCGGGACAGGGGGCGGTTAACTATGGCTACACCTTC. Complete variable domain (other parts from reference TRBV7-9 and TRBJ1-2): DTGVSQNPRHKITKRGQNVTFRCDPISEHNRLYWYRQTLGQGPEFLTYFQNEAQLEKSRLLSDRFSAERPKGSFSTLEIQRTEQGDSAMYLCASSSPGQGAVNYGYTFGSGTRLTVV.

The chain recombines TRBV7-8 with TRBJ1-3; unclear D gene. Germline V gene sequence: CDR1 SGHVS, CDR2 FQNEAQ. The V gene lost 5 bases and the J gene lost 4 bases, with 3 bases spanning the gap. The CDR3 extends over 11 amino acids. CDR3 residues: CASSPGNTIYF. CDR3 sequence (DNA): TGTGCCAGCAGCCCAGGAAACACCATATATTTT. Full variable domain (missing parts from reference TRBV7-8 and TRBJ1-3): GAGVSQSPRYKVAKRGQDVALRCDPISGHVSLFWYQQALGQGPEFLTYFQNEAQLDKSGLPSDRFFAERPEGSVSTLKIQRTQQEDSAVYLCASSPGNTIYFGEGSWLTVV.

The V and J genes are TRBV19 and TRBJ1-1; 7 nucleotides align to TRBD1. In germline, CDR1 is LNHDA, CDR2 SQIVND (reference sequence). CDR3 length: 13 residues. V trimming: 2 bases; J trimming: 6 bases; junction bases outside the gene matches: 3. The CDR3 bases are TGTGCCAGTAGTATAATCGGGACAGCTGAAGCTTTCTTT. Protein: CASSIIGTAEAFF.

The chain is built from TRBV6-4 and TRBJ1-6; D is ambiguous. Trimming removed 0 bases at V and 8 bases at J, with 8 bases between. The CDR3 totals 14 residues. Germline-derived CDR1 and CDR2 are MRHNA and SNTAGT. The CDR3 region is CASSDSVVDSPLHF. The CDR3 DNA is TGTGCCAGCAGTGACTCGGTCGTAGATTCACCCCTCCACTTT.

This clone came up once. The chain uses TRBV5-1 and TRBJ1-1; a possible D gene is TRBD1 (5 bases). Trimming removed 4 bases at V and 0 bases at J, with 16 bases between. This CDR3 is built from 16 residues. Germline V gives CDR1 SGHRS, CDR2 YFSETQ. CDR3 in amino acids: CASSTSPHRLNTEAFF. The CDR3, as DNA: TGCGCCAGCAGCACCTCGCCTCACAGGCTGAACACTGAAGCTTTCTTT.

The J gene is TRBJ2-7, the V gene TRBV11-2, with 12 bases fitting TRBD1. CDR3 size: 15 residues. CDR1 and CDR2 from the germline V gene are SGHAT and FQNNGV. V trimming: 5 bases; J trimming: 2 bases; junction bases outside the gene matches: 4. The CDR3 spells CASSMGTGGPYEQYF. DNA of the CDR3: TGTGCCAGCAGCATGGGGACAGGGGGCCCCTACGAGCAGTACTTC.

The V call is TRBV5-1, the J call TRBJ1-4, with D maybe TRBD1 (6 bases). Germline lookup yields CDR1 SGHRS and CDR2 YFSETQ. The CDR3 length is 15 residues. V dropped 6 bases and J dropped 6 bases, with 18 bases sitting between them. The DNA of the CDR3 is TGCGCCAGCACCCTTGGTGTCAGGGGAGATGAAAAACTGTTTTTT. Residues: CASTLGVRGDEKLFF.

This clone showed up just once. The chain has TRBV27 and TRBJ1-1, with 7 bases fitting TRBD1. Trimming removed 4 bases from V and 4 bases from J; junction bases left unmatched: 6. The V gene's germline CDR1 is MNHEY and CDR2 SMNVEV (reference sequence). The CDR3 loop spans 14 amino acids. Here the CDR3 reads CASSWTSGGTEAFF. CDR3 nucleotides: TGTGCCAGCAGTTGGACCTCAGGGGGCACTGAAGCTTTCTTT.

For the CDR3, the DNA is TGTGCCAGCAGCTTAGCGCAGGGCTCCGGGGAGCTGTTTTTT. It is translated as CASSLAQGSGELFF. The genes are TRBV7-8 and TRBJ2-2, with D possibly matching TRBD1 (5 bases). V lost 0 bases and J 6 bases, leaving 8 bases between the germline ends. Germline V gene sequence: CDR1 SGHVS, CDR2 FQNEAQ. The CDR3 runs 14 residues.

The V gene is TRBV5-1, the J gene TRBJ2-1; the D is unclear. Germline loops: CDR1 SGHRS, CDR2 YFSETQ. The CDR3 is 14 residues long. V lost 4 bases to trimming and J lost 0 bases, with 8 bases between them. CDR3 loop: CASSAQSSYNEQFF. CDR3 bases: TGCGCCAGCAGCGCACAGAGCTCCTACAATGAGCAGTTCTTC.

Concerning this clone: Other DNA sequences in this sample translate to the same CDR3. This chain connects TRBV5-1 to TRBJ2-5; 8 bases align to TRBD2. The CDR3 covers 14 residues. The germline CDR1 and CDR2 sequences are SGHRS and YFSETQ. V lost 1 base, J lost 1 base, and 0 bases stayed unmatched. The CDR3 DNA reads as TGCGCCAGCAGCTTGAGCGGGGGCCAAGAGACCCAGTACTTC. Translated, it gives CASSLSGGQETQYF.

This chain connects TRBV28 to TRBJ2-3; the match to TRBD1 covers 8 bases. The germline gives CDR1 MDHEN, CDR2 SYDVKM. This CDR3 comprises 15 residues. Losses at the gene ends were 5 bases for V and 0 bases for J; bases not matched to a gene: 4. DNA for the CDR3: TGTGCCAGCAGTGGCAGGGGGCTGAGCACAGATACGCAGTATTTT. Its protein is CASSGRGLSTDTQYF.

The J gene is TRBJ2-3, the V gene TRBV7-2; 9 bases line up with TRBD2. Looked up from germline, CDR1 is SGHTA and CDR2 is FQGNSA. The CDR3 extends over 17 amino acids. With V trimmed by 5 bases and J by 2 bases, 11 bases remained unmatched. CDR3 bases: TGTGCCAGCAGCCCACGGGGGTGGACTAGCGACACAGATACGCAGTATTTT. This encodes CASSPRGWTSDTDTQYF.

A remark on this clone: An end of the junction differs from the germline gene, which may be a read error. CDR3: CASSEGLAGHSF. CDR3 bases: TGTGCCAGCAGCGAGGGACTAGCGGGACACTCCTTT. The chain is built from TRBV5-4 and TRBJ2-3, with TRBD2 matching 13 bases. The CDR3 contains 12 residues. The germline V gene encodes CDR1 SGHNT and CDR2 YYREEE (reference sequence).

The chain recombines TRBV19 with TRBJ2-5, with a weak D call TRBD1 (5 bases). CDR1 LNHDA and CDR2 SQIVND come from the germline V gene (reference sequence). V lost 3 bases and J 5 bases, leaving 13 bases between the germline ends. CDR3 size: 14 residues. The CDR3: CASSIGSGIETQYF. CDR3 DNA: TGTGCCAGTAGTATCGGGTCAGGGATTGAGACCCAGTACTTC.

The chain couples TRBV5-5 to TRBJ1-4; tentative D call: TRBD1 (5 bases). This CDR3 is 15 amino acids long. With 1 base removed from V and 6 bases from J, the gap between germline ends came to 13 bases. CDR1 SGHKS and CDR2 YYEKEE come from the germline V gene (reference sequence). The CDR3 spells CASSLSGGAYEKLFF. Written as DNA, the CDR3 is TGTGCCAGCAGCTTGTCTGGTGGGGCCTATGAAAAACTGTTTTTT.

This chain links TRBV12-5 with TRBJ1-2; D is undetermined. Trimming left V 0 bases short and J 6 bases short, with 20 bases between. This CDR3 region has 17 residues. CDR1 and CDR2 from the germline V gene are LGHNT and FRNRAP. The CDR3 loop reads CASGLVPSSVEDDGYTF. The CDR3, as DNA: TGTGCTAGTGGTTTGGTACCTTCCTCAGTAGAGGATGATGGCTACACCTTC.

The chain is built from TRBV10-1 and TRBJ1-1; D not certain. V was cut by 0 bases and J by 2 bases, with 7 bases left in between. Germline V lookup: CDR1 WNHNN, CDR2 SYGVQD (reference sequence). This CDR3 has 14 amino acids. CDR3 residues: CASSESGRNTEAFF. The CDR3 DNA follows: TGCGCCAGCAGTGAGTCGGGGAGAAACACTGAAGCTTTCTTT.

This chain uses TRBV5-8 with TRBJ2-3; 14 bases align to TRBD2. The CDR3 sequence is 18 residues long. V lost 2 bases to trimming and J lost 2 bases; unmatched junction nucleotides: 7. Germline V gene lookup returns CDR1 SGHTS and CDR2 YDEGEE. The CDR3 bases are TGTGCCAGCAGCTTCCTGGGACTAGCGGGGGTCCACACAGATACGCAGTATTTT. This encodes CASSFLGLAGVHTDTQYF.

The chain uses TRBV28 and TRBJ1-5; tentatively, D is TRBD1 (6 bases). The CDR3 runs to 15 residues. V was cut by 5 bases and J by 6 bases, with 17 bases left in between. The germline V gene encodes CDR1 MDHEN and CDR2 SYDVKM. DNA for the CDR3: TGTGCCAGCAGTCTTGGCCCAGGGGATGGTCAGCCCCAGCATTTT. It yields the protein CASSLGPGDGQPQHF.

In regard to this clone: The sample holds other DNA sequences that translate to the same CDR3. This sequence joins TRBV5-4 and TRBJ1-4; a weak D match, TRBD1 (6 bases). There are 14 residues in the CDR3. With 0 bases removed from V and 5 bases from J, the gap between germline ends came to 8 bases. The germline CDR1 and CDR2 sequences are SGHNT and YYREEE (reference sequence). CDR3 sequence: CASSLGGRNEKLFF. CDR3 DNA sequence: TGTGCCAGCAGCTTGGGGGGGCGGAATGAAAAACTGTTTTTT.